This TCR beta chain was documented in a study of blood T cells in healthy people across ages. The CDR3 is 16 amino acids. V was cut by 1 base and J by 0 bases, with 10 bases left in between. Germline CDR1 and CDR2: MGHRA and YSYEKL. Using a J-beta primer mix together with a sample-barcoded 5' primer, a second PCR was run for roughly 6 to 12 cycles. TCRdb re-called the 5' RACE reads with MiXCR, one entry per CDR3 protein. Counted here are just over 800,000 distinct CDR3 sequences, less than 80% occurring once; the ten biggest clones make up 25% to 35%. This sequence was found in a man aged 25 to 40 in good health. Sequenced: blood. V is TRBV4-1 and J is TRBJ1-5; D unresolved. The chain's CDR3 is CASSQAHRDSNQPQHF. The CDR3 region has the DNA TGCGCCAGCAGCCAAGCTCACAGAGATAGCAATCAGCCCCAGCATTTT.